This T cell receptor beta chain is drawn from a study of T cell responses to AZD1222 COVID-19 vaccine. Overall study findings and caveats: Recipients of AZD1222 seropositive at baseline numbered only six or seven. No repertoire was sampled before or during the peak T cell response, only after it.

Pooling of second doses given at about 4 or about 12 weeks was done. To note about this clone: The antigen remains undetermined.

The CDR3 is 14 residues long. The V end was cut by 7 bases, the J end by 4 bases, with 18 bases between. Germline loops: CDR1 SGHRS, CDR2 YFSETQ. TCRdb's copy holds only in-frame clones and misses some; the assay was immunoSEQ multiplex PCR. The data hold tens of thousands of clones, with about 92% observed a single time. The receptor's source is an adult who received the AZD1222 COVID-19 vaccine. The source material was peripheral blood, sampled 28 days after the second AZD1222 dose. V and J are TRBV5-1 and TRBJ2-7; D ambiguous. CDR3 nucleotides: TGCGCCAGCGCTGCCGGAGACACGTCATACGAGCAGTACTTC. Translation gives CASAAGDTSYEQYF.